These T cell receptor beta chains were read from a single sample in a study of radiation and T cells in renal cell carcinoma. Only in-frame clones appear in the TCRdb table, and some are missing; sequencing was by immunoSEQ multiplex PCR. The sample gives under 35,000 clones, 81% of which show up once; roughly a third is in the top ten. The sequenced sample was blood, obtained from a patient whose treatment included radiotherapy and nephrectomy. Receptors were obtained from a man between 60 and 75 years old with renal cell carcinoma. Both conserved end residues are part of each CDR3. The order of the fields is J gene, clone size, CDR3 length, D gene, V gene, CDR3 DNA, CDR3 protein. A D gene is named only where the DNA matches it firmly. A row's size may be missing; if present it is once, few, many or a size class.

TRBJ2-7,-,15,TRBD2,TRBV7-3,TGTGCCAGCAGCTTATCGGTAACTAGCGGGTACGAGCAGTACTTC,CASSLSVTSGYEQYF
TRBJ1-1,-,14,-,TRBV27,TGTGCCAGCAGTTTGGGGGGGGGACCCACTGAAGCTTTCTTT,CASSLGGGPTEAFF
TRBJ1-1,few,16,-,TRBV12-1,TGTGCCAGCAGCTACAATGCCATGGAAAGGAGCACTGAAGCTTTCTTT,CASSYNAMERSTEAFF
TRBJ2-7,-,14,TRBD2,TRBV18,TGTGCCAGCTCACCGGGACTAGACTCCTCCGAGCAGTACTTC,CASSPGLDSSEQYF
TRBJ2-7,-,15,-,TRBV7-2,TGTGCCAGCAGCTTATCGCGCGTCGCCCGGCACGAGCAGTACTTC,CASSLSRVARHEQYF
TRBJ1-1,-,14,-,TRBV10-3,TGTGCCATCAGTGAGATGGCGATGAACACTGAAGCTTTCTTT,CAISEMAMNTEAFF
TRBJ2-2,-,17,TRBD2,TRBV7-6,TGTGCCAGCGGACAACTAGCGGGAGGGCTGCCCACCGGGGAGCTGTTTTTT,CASGQLAGGLPTGELFF
TRBJ1-4,-,13,-,TRBV5-1,TGCGCCAGTTCTGGGGAGGCGGTGGAAAAACTGTTTTTT,CASSGEAVEKLFF
TRBJ1-2,-,14,-,TRBV19,TGTGCCAGTAGTTCCGAGGACAGAGTCGATGGCTACACCTTC,CASSSEDRVDGYTF
TRBJ2-7,-,15,-,TRBV7-2,TGTGCCAGCAGCTCCTCCCCCGGAGGGCCCTACGAGCAGTACTTC,CASSSSPGGPYEQYF
TRBJ2-1,-,15,-,TRBV19,TGTGCCAGTAGTATAGGGTCACACTGGACGAATGAGCAGTTCTTC,CASSIGSHWTNEQFF
TRBJ1-2,few,16,TRBD1,TRBV14,TGTGCCAGCAGCCAATACCCCCACGGGACAGAATATGGCTACACCTTC,CASSQYPHGTEYGYTF
TRBJ2-5,-,12,-,TRBV21-1,TGTGCCAGCAGTCACAGGGGGGAGACCCAGTACTTC,CASSHRGETQYF
TRBJ1-5,-,14,-,TRBV2,TGTGCCAGCAGTCGAGACAGAGACAATCAGCCCCAGCATTTT,CASSRDRDNQPQHF
TRBJ1-2,-,15,-,TRBV6-5,TGTGCCAGCACCGGGGGGAACGTGTTACGCTATGGCTACACCTTC,CASTGGNVLRYGYTF
TRBJ2-3,-,19,TRBD2,TRBV9,TGTGCCAGCAGCGTAGGGGGAAATTTTAGGACTAGCGGGACAGATACGCAGTATTTT,CASSVGGNFRTSGTDTQYF
TRBJ2-5,-,15,TRBD1,TRBV7-8,TGTGCCAGCACCTTTAAAGGGACAGGGAAAGAGACCCAGTACTTC,CASTFKGTGKETQYF
TRBJ2-5,-,11,-,TRBV20-1,TGCAGTGCCCCCCTCTTGGAGACCCAGTACTTC,CSAPLLETQYF
TRBJ2-7,-,13,-,TRBV27,TGTGCCAGCAGTGCCGGGATGACCTACGAGCAGTACTTC,CASSAGMTYEQYF
TRBJ1-3,few,13,-,TRBV6-6,TGTGCCAGCACGACCCCCTCTGGAAACACCATATATTTT,CASTTPSGNTIYF
TRBJ2-7,-,15,-,TRBV2,TGTGCCAGCAGTGTCAGACAGGGAGGCGCCTACGAGCAGTACTTC,CASSVRQGGAYEQYF
TRBJ2-1,-,14,-,TRBV30,TGTGCCTGGAGGGGGGCCTCCGCCAACAATGAGCAGTTCTTC,CAWRGASANNEQFF
TRBJ2-7,few,14,TRBD2,TRBV6-1,TGTGCCAGCAGCCGGGACTACCCGACTGGGGAGCAGTACTTC,CASSRDYPTGEQYF
TRBJ2-1,-,15,TRBD2,TRBV9,TGTGCCAGCAGCGCCCCTAGCGGACAACGCGATGAGCAGTTCTTC,CASSAPSGQRDEQFF
TRBJ2-1,-,14,-,TRBV29-1,TGCAGCGTTGCGGAGACTAGGACGTACAATGAGCAGTTCTTC,CSVAETRTYNEQFF
TRBJ1-2,-,11,-,TRBV20-1,TGCAGTGCTACTGGGGCTAGAGGCTACACCTTC,CSATGARGYTF
TRBJ2-1,-,15,TRBD2,TRBV9,TGTGCCAGCAGCGTAACCGCGGGAGTTCTCCATGAGCAGTTCTTC,CASSVTAGVLHEQFF
TRBJ2-7,-,15,-,TRBV5-4,TGTGCCAGCAGCCCGGACCCGGACGGCTCCTACGAGCAGTACTTC,CASSPDPDGSYEQYF
TRBJ2-4,-,15,-,TRBV14,TGTGCCAGCAGCCCGCAGGGGCTGGCCAAAAACATTCAGTACTTC,CASSPQGLAKNIQYF
TRBJ2-7,-,13,-,TRBV9,TGTGCCAGCAGCGCGGGGCGGGCCTACGAGCAGTACTTC,CASSAGRAYEQYF
TRBJ1-2,few,13,-,TRBV4-1,TGCGCCAGCAGCCAAGGGCTCAACTATGGCTACACCTTC,CASSQGLNYGYTF
TRBJ2-7,-,14,TRBD1,TRBV6-5,TGTGCCAGCAGTTCCTCCGACAGGGTTCACGAGCAGTACTTC,CASSSSDRVHEQYF
TRBJ1-2,-,14,-,TRBV5-1,TGCGCCAGCAGCACGACACCAGCTAACTATGGCTACACCTTC,CASSTTPANYGYTF
TRBJ2-2,-,14,-,TRBV12-5,TGTGCTAGTGGTCTCCCCAGGGGTACCGGGGAGCTGTTTTTT,CASGLPRGTGELFF
TRBJ1-3,once,18,-,TRBV11-2,TGTGCCAGCAGCTGGCCGGTGAACGACAGACGCTCTGGAAACACCATATATTTT,CASSWPVNDRRSGNTIYF
TRBJ2-7,-,12,-,TRBV11-2,TGTGCCAGCAGCTTAGGAAGCTACGAGCAGTACTTC,CASSLGSYEQYF